This TCR beta chain derives from a study of monozygotic twins with inflammatory bowel disease. For each CDR3 protein, TCRdb gives one entry from its re-call of the 5' RACE reads, without DNA. The sample has about 420,000 distinct CDR3 sequences, and its top ten clones hold approximately 2.3%. Blood samples measuring roughly 2.3 ml were taken per donor. About this clonotype: Antigen unknown.

Study-level results: Variability may have been added to patient repertoires by differing immunosuppressive treatments. Clonotype overlap with others was lower in IBD patients than in healthy twins, a difference that was greatest with disease activity.

Sequencing was done on a sample of blood. The receptor was isolated from a human donor with ulcerative colitis or Crohn's disease, or a healthy co-twin of an affected twin (not recorded which).

The CDR3 region is CASSPRARLNTEAFF. This chain links TRBV6-1 with TRBJ1-1; the D gene TCRdb calls, TRBD1, cannot be checked with no DNA. The germline gives CDR1 MNHNS, CDR2 SASEGT. This CDR3 spans 15 amino acids.